What follows are 23 T cell receptor beta chains derived from one specimen sequenced in a study of T cell repertoires in cytomegalovirus infection. TCRdb ran MiXCR on the reads and lists one entry per CDR3 protein. Among fewer than 300,000 distinct CDR3 sequences listed, around 25% were seen once. The specimen was PBMCs. These receptors were collected from a human donor in good health (CMV status not recorded). Some clones in this sample may be carry-over from other donors' samples.

There are many counts of this clonotype. J is TRBJ2-7 and V is TRBV6-5, with D possibly matching TRBD2 (5 bases). CDR1 is MNHEY, CDR2 SVGAGI, per germline. This CDR3 has 15 amino acids. V was pared by 2 bases and J by 6 bases, with 17 bases between. The CDR3 spells CASSYIGSGSSEQYF. In DNA form, the CDR3 reads TGTGCCAGCAGTTACATCGGGTCGGGGTCGTCCGAGCAGTACTTC.

This clonotype was seen at least ten times. The chain has TRBV6-5 and TRBJ2-7; unclear D gene. Trimming took off 0 bases at V and 4 bases at J, with 10 bases between the two ends. Germline CDR1 and CDR2: MNHEY and SVGAGI. This CDR3 contains 14 residues. CDR3 region: CASSYSVGPYEQYF. The DNA for the CDR3 is TGTGCCAGCAGTTACTCGGTAGGGCCTTACGAGCAGTACTTC.

This clonotype was counted only a few times. The chain employs TRBV5-1 and TRBJ2-5; no definite D call. There are 17 residues in the CDR3. V was trimmed by 1 base and J by 3 bases, leaving 19 bases between them. Germline V gene lookup returns CDR1 SGHRS and CDR2 YFSETQ. The CDR3 DNA reads as TGCGCCAGCAGCTTGTGGTTCGAAAACGACGGAGAAGAGACCCAGTACTTC. Amino acids: CASSLWFENDGEETQYF.

This chain uses TRBV30 with TRBJ2-3; 8 bases match TRBD1. J lost 3 bases, V lost 8 bases, and 7 bases had no gene match. The CDR3 spans 13 residues. Germline CDR1 reads GTSNPN; CDR2 reads SVGIG (reference sequence). In DNA form, the CDR3 reads TGTGCCCAGGGGGGACAGGCTACAGATACGCAGTATTTT. It yields the protein CAQGGQATDTQYF.

This chain links TRBV7-2 with TRBJ2-1, with 14 bases that match TRBD2. CDR1 is SGHTA, CDR2 FQGNSA, per germline. CDR3 length: 15 amino acids. V was pared by 5 bases and J by 6 bases, with 3 bases of the junction left unmatched. CDR3 sequence (DNA): TGTGCCAGCAGCCGGGGACTAGCGGGAGTCAATGAGCAGTTCTTC. It specifies CASSRGLAGVNEQFF.

The CDR3 DNA follows: TGTGCCTGGAGTAAGAGCGGACTAGCGGGGCCCCCCTACGAGCAGTACTTC. Encoded protein: CAWSKSGLAGPPYEQYF. The chain joins TRBV30 to TRBJ2-7; TRBD2 matches at 12 bases. Per the germline V gene, CDR1 is GTSNPN and CDR2 is SVGIG (reference sequence). CDR3 length equals 17 residues. V trimming: 2 bases; J trimming: 2 bases; junction bases outside the gene matches: 10.

The chain carries TRBV19 and TRBJ2-1; TRBD2 agrees at 7 bases. The germline V gene has CDR1 LNHDA and CDR2 SQIVND (reference sequence). The CDR3 sequence is 14 residues long. V trimming: 5 bases; J trimming: 9 bases; junction bases outside the gene matches: 10. The chain's CDR3 is CASSQGGRSIEQFF. The CDR3 nucleotides are TGTGCCAGTAGTCAGGGCGGGAGATCTATTGAGCAGTTCTTC.

This clonotype was seen at least ten times. The rearrangement uses TRBV28 and TRBJ2-2, with 10 nucleotides matching TRBD2. The length of the CDR3 is 14 residues. V was pared by 8 bases and J by 4 bases, with 4 bases of the junction left unmatched. Germline CDR1 MDHEN, CDR2 SYDVKM. CDR3 residues: CASGSGGATGELFF. The CDR3 nucleotides are TGTGCCAGCGGAAGCGGGGGGGCCACCGGGGAGCTGTTTTTT.

Note on this clonotype: One end of the junction does not line up with germline, which may come from a read error. The chain employs TRBV7-2 and TRBJ1-1; D ambiguous. The germline V gene encodes CDR1 SGHTA and CDR2 FQGNSA. The CDR3 is 13 residues long. The CDR3 bases are TGTGACAGCAGCTTAGCATGGGGATCCGAAGCTTTCTTT. Translation: CDSSLAWGSEAFF.

The chain joins TRBV7-2 to TRBJ2-5; D ambiguous. CDR3 length: 11 residues. CDR1 is SGHTA, CDR2 FQGNSA, per germline. Between the trimmed V and J ends, which lost 3 bases and 9 bases, there was a span of 8 bases. The CDR3 loop reads CASSFDLAQYF. The CDR3 nucleotides read TGTGCCAGCAGCTTTGACTTGGCCCAGTACTTC.

V gene TRBV5-1 combines with J gene TRBJ2-2, with TRBD2 matching 7 bases. Trimming cost V 1 base and J 5 bases; bases outside gene matches: 5. The CDR3 has 15 amino acids. The V gene's germline CDR1 is SGHRS and CDR2 YFSETQ. The CDR3 bases are TGCGCCAGCAGCTTGTTTGCTAGCGGAACCGGGGAGCTGTTTTTT. Amino acid sequence: CASSLFASGTGELFF. Complete variable domain (other parts from reference TRBV5-1 and TRBJ2-2): KAGVTQTPRYLIKTRGQQVTLSCSPISGHRSVSWYQQTPGQGLQFLFEYFSETQRNKGNFPGRFSGRQFSNSRSEMNVSTLELGDSALYLCASSLFASGTGELFFGEGSRLTVL.

This clonotype was observed a few times. The chain is built from TRBV7-3 and TRBJ2-2; D gene ambiguous. The ends were cut back, 2 bases at V and 6 bases at J, with 10 bases in the middle. Germline assignment: CDR1 SGHTA and CDR2 FQGTGA. This CDR3 contains 14 residues. Here the CDR3 reads CASSLGWGSGELFF. In DNA, the CDR3 is TGTGCCAGCAGCTTAGGTTGGGGATCCGGGGAGCTGTTTTTT.

This clonotype was found a few times. The chain joins TRBV28 to TRBJ2-1; D might be TRBD2 (5 bases). Per germline, CDR1 MDHEN and CDR2 SYDVKM. V was clipped by 6 bases and J by 2 bases, with 14 bases between them. The length of the CDR3 is 15 residues. Here the CDR3 reads CASSSPSGAYNEQFF. CDR3 sequence (DNA): TGTGCCAGCAGCTCACCCAGCGGTGCCTACAATGAGCAGTTCTTC.

This clonotype was counted a few times. The V call is TRBV9, the J call TRBJ2-5; D remains ambiguous. Germline V lookup: CDR1 SGDLS, CDR2 YYNGEE. With 4 bases removed from V and 1 base from J, the gap between germline ends came to 11 bases. CDR3 size: 14 residues. The CDR3 sequence: CASSPLLSQETQYF. Written as DNA, the CDR3 is TGTGCCAGCAGCCCCTTACTCAGCCAAGAGACCCAGTACTTC. The full variable domain, with the rest looked up from reference TRBV9 and TRBJ2-5, is DSGVTQTPKHLITATGQRVTLRCSPRSGDLSVYWYQQSLDQGLQFLIQYYNGEERAKGNILERFSAQQFPDLHSELNLSSLELGDSALYFCASSPLLSQETQYFGPGTRLLVL.

This clonotype turned up a few times. V gene TRBV3-1 combines with J gene TRBJ2-7; the D gene is possibly TRBD1 (6 bases). The V end lost 4 bases, the J end lost 7 bases, and 11 bases lay between the germline ends. Per germline, CDR1 LGHDT and CDR2 YNNKEL (reference sequence). CDR3 size: 12 residues. CDR3 loop: CASSPRTEEQYF. DNA of the CDR3: TGTGCCAGCAGCCCAAGGACAGAAGAGCAGTACTTC.

This clonotype was counted many times. The V and J genes are TRBV7-2 and TRBJ2-3; D is unresolved. Trimming stripped 1 base from V and 2 bases from J, with 7 bases between. Germline loops: CDR1 SGHTA, CDR2 FQGNSA. The CDR3 runs to 14 residues. For the CDR3, the DNA is TGTGCCAGCAGCTTAGAGGTAGTCACAGATACGCAGTATTTT. This sequence encodes CASSLEVVTDTQYF.

Comment on this clonotype: One junction end disagrees with the germline gene, perhaps due to a read error. This rearrangement joins TRBV4-1 to TRBJ2-2, with D uncertain. CDR3 size: 14 residues. In germline, CDR1 is MGHRA, CDR2 YSYEKL. Here the CDR3 DNA reads TGTGCCAGCAGCCAAGAGGAGAACACCGGGGAGCTGTTTTTT. It codes for CASSQEENTGELFF.

This chain links TRBV24-1 with TRBJ2-7; D not certain. The CDR3 runs to 16 residues. Deletions cut 2 bases from V and 0 bases from J, with 13 bases between. Germline V CDR1 and CDR2: KGHDR, SFDVKD. CDR3 amino acids: CATSDSADGYSYEQYF. For the CDR3, the DNA is TGTGCCACCAGTGATTCCGCTGACGGATACTCCTACGAGCAGTACTTC.

This clonotype has more than one count but fewer than ten. The chain is built from TRBV10-3 and TRBJ2-7; D call uncertain. V was shortened by 4 bases and J by 2 bases, with 12 bases between the two germline ends. The CDR3 is made up of 14 amino acids. Germline CDR1 is ENHRY and CDR2 is SYGVKD. CDR3: CAISARTQPYEQYF. For the CDR3, the DNA is TGTGCCATCAGTGCTAGGACGCAACCCTACGAGCAGTACTTC.

Here the CDR3 reads CSARGQGKGETQYF. The CDR3 DNA is TGCAGTGCTAGGGGACAGGGAAAAGGGGAGACCCAGTACTTC. The V and J genes are TRBV20-1 and TRBJ2-5, with 9 bases identical to TRBD1. This CDR3 is 14 amino acids long. In germline, CDR1 is DFQATT, CDR2 SNEGSKA (reference sequence). With V trimmed by 3 bases and J by 5 bases, 7 bases remained unmatched.

This clonotype has just a few counts. The chain employs TRBV20-1 and TRBJ1-3, with a weak D call TRBD1 (5 bases). Trimming took off 5 bases at V and 2 bases at J, with 7 bases between the two ends. Germline V gene sequence: CDR1 DFQATT, CDR2 SNEGSKA (reference sequence). CDR3 length: 12 amino acids. The CDR3 region has the DNA TGCAGTGCTTCCAGGGCTGGAAACACCATATATTTT. Translation gives CSASRAGNTIYF.

In its sample, this clonotype was seen a few times. J is TRBJ2-3 and V is TRBV6-2 or TRBV6-3; unclear D gene. Germline V CDR1 and CDR2: MNHEY, SVGEGT. V was trimmed by 7 bases and J by 1 base, leaving 12 bases between them. CDR3 length: 14 amino acids. The CDR3 spells CASTPRPGTDTQYF. CDR3 nucleotide sequence: TGTGCCAGCACCCCAAGGCCCGGCACAGATACGCAGTATTTT.

V is TRBV18 and J is TRBJ1-5; 9 nucleotides line up with TRBD1. After removal of 2 bases from V and 1 base from J, the junction contained 6 bases not matched to a gene. The CDR3 covers 17 residues. CDR1 and CDR2 from the germline V gene are KGHSH and LQKENI. CDR3 amino acids: CASSPGTGLRSNQPQHF. The CDR3 nucleotides read TGTGCCAGCTCACCAGGGACAGGGCTAAGGAGCAATCAGCCCCAGCATTTT.